This T cell receptor (beta chain) was identified during a study of identical twins. TCRdb re-analysed the 5' RACE reads in MiXCR, keeping a single row per CDR3 protein. The sample includes some 600,000 distinct CDR3 sequences, roughly 7.2% of them seen just once. The CDR3 spans 15 residues. With 3 bases removed from V and 7 bases from J, the gap between germline ends came to 20 bases. The germline CDR1 and CDR2 sequences are SGHKS and YYEKEE (reference sequence). This clonotype occurred a few times. These same records also appear under a second study, on yellow fever vaccine responses in identical twins.

Sequencing was carried out using PBMCs. V gene TRBV5-5 combines with J gene TRBJ2-7; weak D call: TRBD2 (6 bases). This TCR came from a woman between 18 and 29 years old in good health. As DNA, the CDR3 is TGTGCCAGCAGCTCAAAGACTAGTCCTCCGGTAGAGCAGTACTTC. Its translation is CASSSKTSPPVEQYF.